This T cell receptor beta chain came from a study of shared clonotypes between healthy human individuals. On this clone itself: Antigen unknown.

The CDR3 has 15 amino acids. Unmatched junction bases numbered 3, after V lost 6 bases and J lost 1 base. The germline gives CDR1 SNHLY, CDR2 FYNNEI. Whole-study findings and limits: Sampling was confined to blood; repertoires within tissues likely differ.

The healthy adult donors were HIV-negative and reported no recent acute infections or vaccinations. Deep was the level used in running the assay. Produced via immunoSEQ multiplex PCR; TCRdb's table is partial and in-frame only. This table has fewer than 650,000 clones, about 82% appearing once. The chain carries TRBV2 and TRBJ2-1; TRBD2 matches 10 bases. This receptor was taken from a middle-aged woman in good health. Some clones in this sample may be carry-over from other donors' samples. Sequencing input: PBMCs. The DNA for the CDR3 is TGTGCCAGCAGGGGACTAGCGATGTCCTACAATGAGCAGTTCTTC. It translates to CASRGLAMSYNEQFF.